This T cell receptor beta chain is drawn from a study of response to subunit inactivated influenza vaccine. Findings and caveats of the study: That few new T cells are recruited by each seasonal influenza vaccination was the authors' suggestion.

The V segment lost 4 bases and the J segment 1 base; nucleotides outside the gene matches: 6. Germline values: CDR1 SGHTA, CDR2 FQGNSA. The CDR3 is made up of 15 amino acids. TCRdb independently ran MiXCR on the RT-PCR reads; one entry per CDR3 protein. This table has under 200,000 distinct CDR3 sequences, around 10% appearing once. As for this clonotype: Its antigen remains unidentified.

The sequencing here drew on CD8+ T cells sorted from PBMCs, taken approximately 25 months after vaccination. The chain couples TRBV7-2 to TRBJ1-1, with 7 bases identical to TRBD1. The receptor comes from a man aged 45 to 75 who received an inactivated influenza vaccine. In DNA, the CDR3 is TGTGCCAGCAGCTCCCCAGGGGGGGCGAACACTGAAGCTTTCTTT. It specifies CASSSPGGANTEAFF.